This entry lists 7 T cell receptor beta chains sequenced from one sample in a study of blood T cell repertoires in COVID-19. The data were produced by immunoSEQ multiplex PCR, yet TCRdb's version contains in-frame clones alone and is incomplete. The table records 200,000 to 250,000 clones, around 81% of them present only once. The sequenced sample consisted of peripheral blood. These receptors were obtained from a woman in her 30s who had recovered from COVID-19.

The chain is built from TRBV6-2 or TRBV6-3 and TRBJ2-5; D is perhaps TRBD2 (5 bases). The CDR3 consists of 16 residues. V dropped 0 bases and J dropped 9 bases, with 20 bases sitting between them. Germline CDR1 MNHEY, CDR2 SVGEGT. This CDR3 is CASSYSLRERPKAQYF. DNA for the CDR3: TGTGCCAGCAGTTACTCGCTGAGGGAGCGCCCAAAGGCCCAGTACTTC.

This chain connects TRBV10-3 to TRBJ1-1, with D hard to call. Trimming took off 1 base at V and 0 bases at J, with 9 bases between the two ends. CDR1 is ENHRY, CDR2 SYGVKD, per germline. The CDR3 loop spans 15 amino acids. The CDR3 loop is CAISEWETVNTEAFF. The CDR3 DNA follows: TGTGCCATCAGTGAGTGGGAGACCGTGAACACTGAAGCTTTCTTT.

This clone turned up a few times. The chain combines TRBV4-1 with TRBJ1-2; 7 nucleotides align to TRBD1. CDR1 is MGHRA and CDR2 is YSYEKL in the germline V gene. This CDR3 contains 15 residues. Germline trimming cut 3 bases from V and 4 bases from J; bases unmatched to any gene: 8. The CDR3 sequence: CASSHSQGGFYGYTF. The CDR3 DNA is TGCGCCAGCAGCCATTCCCAGGGGGGCTTCTATGGCTACACCTTC.

The chain recombines TRBV6-1 with TRBJ2-3, with 7 bases lining up with TRBD2. Trimming at V came to 0 bases and at J to 4 bases, leaving 7 bases not matched to a gene. The CDR3 covers 16 residues. Per germline, CDR1 MNHNS and CDR2 SASEGT. CDR3 sequence reads: CASSEAGGSGADTQYF. The CDR3 DNA is TGTGCCAGCAGTGAAGCGGGGGGGAGTGGGGCAGATACGCAGTATTTT.

V gene TRBV19 combines with J gene TRBJ1-1; no clear D gene. CDR3 size: 14 residues. The germline V gene has CDR1 LNHDA and CDR2 SQIVND (reference sequence). Trimming removed 5 bases at V and 3 bases at J, with 13 bases between. Here the CDR3 DNA reads TGTGCCAGTAGTCGGGAGGGTACGGACACTGAAGCTTTCTTT. This gives the protein CASSREGTDTEAFF.

The J gene is TRBJ2-1, the V gene TRBV7-8; TRBD1 matches at 8 bases. The CDR3 loop spans 12 amino acids. V shed 5 bases and J 12 bases; nucleotides not matched to a gene: 6. Germline values: CDR1 SGHVS, CDR2 FQNEAQ. CDR3 amino acids: CASSLRGLGQFF. The CDR3 DNA reads as TGTGCCAGCAGCCTCAGGGGGCTGGGGCAGTTCTTC.

This chain joins TRBV5-1 and TRBJ1-2; 12 bases fit TRBD1. Germline CDR1 and CDR2: SGHRS and YFSETQ. The V gene end was trimmed by 0 bases and the J gene end by 4 bases; junction bases not matched to a gene: 4. The CDR3 sequence is 16 residues long. CDR3 in amino acids: CASSLGGTGGVYGYTF. CDR3 DNA: TGCGCCAGCAGCTTGGGCGGGACAGGGGGCGTCTATGGCTACACCTTC.